This passage covers 13 T cell receptor beta chains from one sample sequenced in a study of blood T cell repertoires in COVID-19. The repertoire was sequenced with immunoSEQ multiplex PCR; TCRdb's copy has only in-frame clones and lacks some. The data show some 190,000 clones, with 88% seen just once and around 1.4% held by the top ten. The sequenced sample was peripheral blood. The source is a man between 18 and 35 years old with active or convalescent COVID-19.

The chain recombines TRBV18 with TRBJ1-3, with D possibly matching TRBD1 (5 bases). V lost 3 bases and J 4 bases, leaving 13 bases between the germline ends. Germline CDR1 is KGHSH and CDR2 is LQKENI. CDR3 length equals 15 residues. CDR3 DNA sequence: TGTGCCAGCTCACCCAGGGCGGCGGGAGGAAACACCATATATTTT. Protein: CASSPRAAGGNTIYF.

The chain couples TRBV12-3 or TRBV12-4 to TRBJ2-7; a weak D match, TRBD2 (6 bases). The germline V and J ends were trimmed by 6 bases and 5 bases, with 14 bases remaining between them. The CDR3 spans 13 residues. CDR3 nucleotide sequence: TGTGCCAGCAGCTCCTTACGGGGGAACGAGCAGTACTTC. As protein: CASSSLRGNEQYF.

In this sample, this clone turned up a few times. The rearrangement links TRBV18 to TRBJ1-5; TRBD1 agrees at 7 bases. With 4 bases clipped from V and 0 bases from J, the junction kept 24 bases outside the gene matches. The CDR3 is 22 amino acids. Germline CDR1 and CDR2: KGHSH and LQKENI. DNA for the CDR3: TGTGCCAGCTCACAAGTCAGACCGGACAGGACTAAACCCAAATATAGCAATCAGCCCCAGCATTTT. It codes for CASSQVRPDRTKPKYSNQPQHF.

The chain couples TRBV15 to TRBJ1-2; TRBD1 is a possible D gene (6 bases). The CDR3 runs 13 residues. Germline CDR1 reads LNHNV; CDR2 reads YYDKDF (reference sequence). V was pared by 5 bases and J by 6 bases, with 13 bases between. CDR3 coding DNA: TGTGCCACCAGCCCCCGACAGGAGGATGGCTACACCTTC. Translation: CATSPRQEDGYTF.

The V call is TRBV4-3, the J call TRBJ2-2; tentative D call: TRBD2 (6 bases). With 1 base removed from V and 7 bases from J, the gap between germline ends came to 13 bases. This CDR3 contains 15 residues. The germline CDR1 and CDR2 sequences are LGHNA and YSLEER. The CDR3: CASSQGVGGFGELFF. The CDR3 DNA reads TGCGCCAGCAGCCAAGGGGTGGGAGGTTTCGGGGAGCTGTTTTTT.

The CDR3: CASSVVGSINEGGDSHEQFF. The DNA of the CDR3 is TGTGCCAGCAGCGTAGTCGGATCTATTAATGAGGGAGGTGATTCTCATGAGCAGTTCTTC. The chain combines TRBV9 with TRBJ2-1; weak D call: TRBD2 (6 bases). CDR3 length: 20 amino acids. The germline CDR1 and CDR2 sequences are SGDLS and YYNGEE. V dropped 0 bases and J dropped 8 bases, with 30 bases sitting between them.

This chain uses TRBV6-5 with TRBJ1-3; D gene uncertain. Germline-derived CDR1 and CDR2 are MNHEY and SVGAGI. This CDR3 is built from 14 residues. Trimming took off 6 bases at V and 0 bases at J, with 9 bases between the two ends. This CDR3 is CASSGGNSGNTIYF. For the CDR3, the DNA is TGTGCCAGCAGCGGAGGGAACTCTGGAAACACCATATATTTT.

The chain couples TRBV30 to TRBJ2-7; 10 bases are a match to TRBD2. The CDR3 runs 16 residues. V gave up 3 bases and J gave up 1 base; unmatched junction bases: 9. Germline V gives CDR1 GTSNPN, CDR2 SVGIG (reference sequence). CDR3 bases: TGTGCCTGGAGGGACATCACTAGCGGGATTTCCTACGAGCAGTACTTC. As protein: CAWRDITSGISYEQYF. Full variable domain (rest looked up from reference TRBV30 and TRBJ2-7): SQTIHQWPATLVQPVGSPLSLECTVEGTSNPNLYWYRQAAGRGLQLLFYSVGIGQISSEVPQNLSASRPQDRQFILSSKKLLLSDSGFYLCAWRDITSGISYEQYFGPGTRLTVT.

This chain links TRBV4-3 with TRBJ2-4; perhaps TRBD2 as D (6 bases). Germline V gives CDR1 LGHNA, CDR2 YSLEER. Trimming took off 4 bases at V and 3 bases at J, with 16 bases between the two ends. This CDR3 has 16 amino acids. CDR3 DNA sequence: TGCGCCAGCAGCCCGGGGCGAGCGGAGGGCAAAAACATTCAGTACTTC. Protein sequence: CASSPGRAEGKNIQYF.

This sequence joins TRBV6-5 and TRBJ2-7, with 7 bases lining up with TRBD1. The CDR3 has 14 residues. Germline CDR1 MNHEY, CDR2 SVGAGI. The ends lost 2 bases at V and 4 bases at J; junction bases unmatched: 5. The CDR3 nucleotides are TGTGCCAGCAGTTACGGGACAGACGGTTACGAGCAGTACTTC. Translation: CASSYGTDGYEQYF.

The chain recombines TRBV6-2 or TRBV6-3 with TRBJ2-1, with D unclear. The germline V gene has CDR1 MNHEY and CDR2 SVGEGT. V lost 4 bases, J lost 7 bases, and 8 bases lay in between. The CDR3 runs 12 residues. The CDR3 loop is CASSFGWNEQFF. DNA for the CDR3: TGTGCCAGCAGTTTCGGGTGGAATGAGCAGTTCTTC.

The CDR3 protein is CASSELTGDEKLFF. CDR3 nucleotides: TGCGCCAGCAGTGAATTAACAGGGGATGAAAAACTGTTTTTT. V and J are TRBV10-1 and TRBJ1-4; 7 bases fit TRBD1. Trimming cost V 3 bases and J 6 bases; bases outside gene matches: 4. CDR1 is WNHNN, CDR2 SYGVQD, per germline (reference sequence). The CDR3 length is 14 residues.

In DNA form, the CDR3 reads TGCGCCAGCAGCTTTATGGGGACAGGGGGCACAGATACGCAGTATTTT. Translation gives CASSFMGTGGTDTQYF. The V and J genes are TRBV5-1 and TRBJ2-3; TRBD1 aligns across 10 bases. Trimming removed 2 bases from V and 1 base from J; junction bases left unmatched: 4. Germline CDR1 SGHRS, CDR2 YFSETQ. The CDR3 is 16 amino acids.